The clone carrying this T cell receptor (beta chain) was counted only a few times. This specimen belongs to a study of T-cell reconstitution after alpha-beta-depleted transplantation in children. The V and J ends lost 7 bases and 6 bases respectively, with 18 bases between them. There are 14 residues in the CDR3. CDR1 and CDR2 (germline): MNHEY, SMNVEV (reference sequence). The authors prepared the TCRbeta library with unique molecular identifiers. Each CDR3 protein is one row after TCRdb ran MiXCR on the PCR reads. The sample shows some 440,000 distinct CDR3 sequences, roughly 17% of them seen only once.

This TCR derives from a boy under two years old who had a stem cell transplant for Wiskott-Aldrich syndrome, so the T cells may come from the graft donor. The V gene is TRBV27, the J gene TRBJ2-5, with a possible D match to TRBD2 (5 bases). This specimen was PBMCs, mostly from graft donor cells, taken 360 days after TCRalphabeta/CD19-depleted stem cell transplant. In DNA form, the CDR3 reads TGTGCCAGCAACCTACCCCTTTGGGAGAAGACCCAGTACTTC. Protein sequence: CASNLPLWEKTQYF.